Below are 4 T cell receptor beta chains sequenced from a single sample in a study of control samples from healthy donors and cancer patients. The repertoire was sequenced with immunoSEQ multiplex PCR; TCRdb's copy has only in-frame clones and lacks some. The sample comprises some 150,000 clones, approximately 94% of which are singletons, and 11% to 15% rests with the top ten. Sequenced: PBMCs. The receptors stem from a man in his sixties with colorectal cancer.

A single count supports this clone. CDR3 amino acids: CASSPQGGSTIYNEQFF. CDR3 coding DNA: TGTGCCAGCAGCCCCCAAGGCGGCAGTACTATCTACAATGAGCAGTTCTTC. V is TRBV7-2 and J is TRBJ2-1, with D uncertain. Trimming stripped 5 bases from V and 3 bases from J, with 20 bases between. Germline loops: CDR1 SGHTA, CDR2 FQGNSA. The CDR3 totals 17 residues.

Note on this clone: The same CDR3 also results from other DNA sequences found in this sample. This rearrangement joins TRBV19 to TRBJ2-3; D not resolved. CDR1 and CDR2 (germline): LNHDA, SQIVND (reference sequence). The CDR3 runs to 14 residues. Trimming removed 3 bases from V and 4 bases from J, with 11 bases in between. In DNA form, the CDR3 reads TGTGCCAGTAGTATTAGGGTCGGCGCAGATACGCAGTATTTT. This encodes CASSIRVGADTQYF.

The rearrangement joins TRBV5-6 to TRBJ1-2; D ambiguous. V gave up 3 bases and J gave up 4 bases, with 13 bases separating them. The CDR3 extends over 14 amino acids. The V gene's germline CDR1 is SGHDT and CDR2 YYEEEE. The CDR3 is CASSSGLPLYGYTF. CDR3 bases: TGTGCCAGCAGCTCGGGCCTTCCCCTCTATGGCTACACCTTC.

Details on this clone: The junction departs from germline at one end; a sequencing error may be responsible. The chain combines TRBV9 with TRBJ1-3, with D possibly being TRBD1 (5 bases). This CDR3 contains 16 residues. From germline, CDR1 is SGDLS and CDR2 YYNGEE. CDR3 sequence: CASSVSTGNTGDTIYF. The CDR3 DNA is TGTGCCAGCAGCGTGTCTACAGGTAATACTGGAGACACCATATATTTT.